This is a list of T cell receptor beta chains from one sample in a study of T cells in Graves' hyperthyroidism and ophthalmopathy. MiXCR, run by TCRdb on the multiplex PCR reads, gives a single entry per CDR3 protein. The data hold some 250,000 distinct CDR3 sequences, with less than 15% observed a single time. Sequenced: blood. These receptors were obtained from a woman aged 40 to 50 with Graves' hyperthyroidism that later progressed to Graves' ophthalmopathy. The CDR3 runs from the conserved cysteine through the conserved F or W. The D gene is left open where the match is weak. Clone size, where shown, is once, few, many, or a class for clones that have expanded.

TRBV20-1,TRBJ2-5,NA,many,TGCAGTGCGGAAATGATCGAGTTTCAAGAGACCCAGTACTTC,CSAEMIEFQETQYF
TRBV28,TRBJ2-7,NA,NA,TGTGCCAGCAACGAACTTACAGCAACCTACTGGCAGTACTTC,CASNELTATYWQYF
TRBV20-1,TRBJ1-1,NA,many,TGCAGTGCTAGAGATTTAGGGATTGAAGCTTTCTTT,CSARDLGIEAFF
TRBV12-3/TRBV12-4,TRBJ1-2,NA,many,TGTGCCAGCAGTGTTCTGAGAGCTAACTATGGCTACACCTTC,CASSVLRANYGYTF
TRBV19,TRBJ2-1,NA,NA,TGTGCCAGTACCGATGGGTCCTCTCGCGGAAATGAGCAGTTCTTC,CASTDGSSRGNEQFF
TRBV7-2,TRBJ2-7,TRBD1,many,TGTGCCAGCAGCTCTGAGACAGGGTTCATAAGACTACACACGAAAGGCGAGCAGTACTTC,CASSSETGFIRLHTKGEQYF
TRBV12-3/TRBV12-4,TRBJ1-5,NA,many,TGTGCCAGCAGTTCTCAGGGAGGTGGCAATCAGCCCCAGCATTTT,CASSSQGGGNQPQHF
TRBV3-1,TRBJ2-7,NA,many,TGTGCCAGCAGCCAGGGATCGGGAGCCTACGAGCAGTACTTC,CASSQGSGAYEQYF
TRBV20-1,TRBJ2-7,NA,few,TGCAGTGCTCAGACAGACCTGGGACCTAAAGCCTACTACGAGCAGTACTTC,CSAQTDLGPKAYYEQYF
TRBV15,TRBJ2-1,TRBD2,many,TGTGCCACCAGCAGAGGGGGACTAGTAGGGGAGCAGTTCTTC,CATSRGGLVGEQFF
TRBV20-1,TRBJ2-1,TRBD2,many,TGCAGTGCTTATAGCGGGAGTAGGGTTGAGCAGTTCTTC,CSAYSGSRVEQFF